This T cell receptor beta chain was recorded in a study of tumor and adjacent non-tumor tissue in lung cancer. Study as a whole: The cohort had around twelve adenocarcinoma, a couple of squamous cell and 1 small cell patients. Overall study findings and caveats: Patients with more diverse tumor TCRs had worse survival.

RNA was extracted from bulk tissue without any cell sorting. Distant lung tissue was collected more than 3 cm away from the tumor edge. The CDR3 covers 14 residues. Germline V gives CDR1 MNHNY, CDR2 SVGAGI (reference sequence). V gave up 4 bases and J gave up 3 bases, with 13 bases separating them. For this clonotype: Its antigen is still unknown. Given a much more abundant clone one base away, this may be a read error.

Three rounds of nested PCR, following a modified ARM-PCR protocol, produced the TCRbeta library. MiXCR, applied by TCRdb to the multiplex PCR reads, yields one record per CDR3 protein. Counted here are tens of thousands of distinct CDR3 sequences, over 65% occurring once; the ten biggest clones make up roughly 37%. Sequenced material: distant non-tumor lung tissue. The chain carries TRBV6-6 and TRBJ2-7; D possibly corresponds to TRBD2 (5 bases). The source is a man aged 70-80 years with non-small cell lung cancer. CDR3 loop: CASSSQRRGYEQYF. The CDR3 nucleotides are TGTGCCAGCAGTTCCCAGCGGAGAGGCTACGAGCAGTACTTC.